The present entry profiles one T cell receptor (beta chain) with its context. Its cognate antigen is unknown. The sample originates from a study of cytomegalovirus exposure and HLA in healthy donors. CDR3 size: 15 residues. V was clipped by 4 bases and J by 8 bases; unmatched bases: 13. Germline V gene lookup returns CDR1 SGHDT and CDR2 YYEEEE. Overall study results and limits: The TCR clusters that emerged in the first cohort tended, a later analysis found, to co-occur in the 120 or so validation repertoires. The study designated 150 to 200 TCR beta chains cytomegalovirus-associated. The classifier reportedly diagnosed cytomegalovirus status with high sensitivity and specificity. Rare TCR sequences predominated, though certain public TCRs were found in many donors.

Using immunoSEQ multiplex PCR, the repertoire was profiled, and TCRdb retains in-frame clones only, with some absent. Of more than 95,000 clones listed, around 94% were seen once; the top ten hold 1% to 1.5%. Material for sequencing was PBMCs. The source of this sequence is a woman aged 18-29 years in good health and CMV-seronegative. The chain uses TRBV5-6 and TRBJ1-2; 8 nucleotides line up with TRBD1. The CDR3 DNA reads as TGTGCCAGCAGCCCCTCGGGGACAGGACTCTTCGGCTACACCTTC. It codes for CASSPSGTGLFGYTF.